This T cell receptor beta chain was observed in a study of cytomegalovirus exposure and HLA in healthy donors. Notes on the study in general: A later analysis linked a missense DCLRE1C variant to TCR beta V- and J-gene trimming. With DRB1 most and HLA-C fewest, TCR association rates differed between HLA loci in a later analysis. Serostatus for CMV was the only available immune exposure information.

Details on this clone: The antigen remains undetermined.

The CDR3 consists of 13 residues. Germline V gene data show CDR1 as SQVTM and CDR2 as ANQGSEA. Trimming took 6 bases from V and 4 from J; bases not matched to a gene: 6. PCR was performed using 60 Vbeta and 13 Jbeta primers. Using immunoSEQ multiplex PCR, the repertoire was profiled, and TCRdb retains in-frame clones only, with some absent. This sample yields 60,000 to 70,000 clones, of which more than 70% are seen a single time; less than 25% belongs to the top ten. The sequenced sample was PBMCs. The receptor was isolated from a woman aged 40 to 50 in good health and CMV-seropositive. The gene calls are TRBV29-1 and TRBJ1-1, with 9 bases identical to TRBD1. CDR3 sequence (DNA): TGCAGCGTCCTGGGACAGGGCGGCACTGAAGCTTTCTTT. Its protein is CSVLGQGGTEAFF.